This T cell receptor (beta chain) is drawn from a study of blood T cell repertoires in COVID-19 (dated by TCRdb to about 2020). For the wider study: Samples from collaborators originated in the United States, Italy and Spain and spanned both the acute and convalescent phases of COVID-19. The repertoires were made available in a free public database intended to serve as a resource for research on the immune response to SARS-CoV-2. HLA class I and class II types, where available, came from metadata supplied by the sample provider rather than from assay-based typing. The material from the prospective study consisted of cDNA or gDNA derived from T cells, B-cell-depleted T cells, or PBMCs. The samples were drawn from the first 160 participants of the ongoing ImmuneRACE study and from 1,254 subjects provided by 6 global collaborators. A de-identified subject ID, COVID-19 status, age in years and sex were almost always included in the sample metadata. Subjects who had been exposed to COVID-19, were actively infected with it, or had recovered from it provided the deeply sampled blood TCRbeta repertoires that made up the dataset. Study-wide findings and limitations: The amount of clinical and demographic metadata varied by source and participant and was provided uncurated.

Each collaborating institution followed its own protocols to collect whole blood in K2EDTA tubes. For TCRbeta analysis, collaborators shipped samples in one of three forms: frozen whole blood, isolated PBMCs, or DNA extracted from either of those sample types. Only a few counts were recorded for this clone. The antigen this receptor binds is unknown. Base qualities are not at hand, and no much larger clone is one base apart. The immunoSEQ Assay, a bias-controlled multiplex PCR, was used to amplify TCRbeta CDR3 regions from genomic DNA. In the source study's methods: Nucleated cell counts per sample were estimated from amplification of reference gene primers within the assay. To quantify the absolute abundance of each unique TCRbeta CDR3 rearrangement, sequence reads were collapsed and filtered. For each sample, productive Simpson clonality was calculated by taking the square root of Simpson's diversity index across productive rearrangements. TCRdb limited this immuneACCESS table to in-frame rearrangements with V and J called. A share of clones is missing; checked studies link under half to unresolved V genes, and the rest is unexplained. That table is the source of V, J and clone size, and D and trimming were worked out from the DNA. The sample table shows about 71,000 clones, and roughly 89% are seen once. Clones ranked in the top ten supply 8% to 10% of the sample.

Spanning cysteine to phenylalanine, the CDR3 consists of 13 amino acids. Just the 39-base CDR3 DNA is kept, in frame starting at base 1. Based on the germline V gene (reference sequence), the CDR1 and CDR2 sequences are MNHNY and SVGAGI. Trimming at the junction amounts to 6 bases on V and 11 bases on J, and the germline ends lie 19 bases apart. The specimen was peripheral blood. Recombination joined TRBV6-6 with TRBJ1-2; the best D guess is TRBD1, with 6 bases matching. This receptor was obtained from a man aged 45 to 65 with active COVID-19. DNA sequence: TGTGCCAGCAGAACCTCCTGGGACAACCATTACACCTTC. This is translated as CASRTSWDNHYTF.